This T cell receptor (beta chain) derives from a study of technical replicates of blood from four donors. V dropped 8 bases and J dropped 2; count of bases not matched to a gene: 9. The CDR3 covers 15 residues. Germline V gene data show CDR1 as SEHNR and CDR2 as FQNEAQ (reference sequence). TCRdb's table, derived via immunoSEQ multiplex PCR, lists solely in-frame clones and lacks some. The sample has about 86,000 clones, 96% seen once. The sequence was collected from a human donor in good health. The genes are TRBV7-9 and TRBJ2-7, with TRBD1 matching 10 bases. Source material: T cells isolated from PBMCs. CDR3 region: CASSWGQGNPYEQYF. The CDR3 nucleotides read TGTGCCAGCTCTTGGGGACAGGGGAATCCCTACGAGCAGTACTTC.